The 22 T cell receptor beta chains below come from one sample, sequenced in a study of blood T cell repertoires in COVID-19. TCRdb's table, derived via immunoSEQ multiplex PCR, lists solely in-frame clones and lacks some. This table has about 150,000 clones, 80% to 90% appearing once. Sequencing input: peripheral blood. The receptors originated from a woman in her sixties with active COVID-19.

This clone was recorded only once. This rearrangement joins TRBV5-6 to TRBJ2-2; D possibly corresponds to TRBD2 (6 bases). Per germline, CDR1 SGHDT and CDR2 YYEEEE. V dropped 4 bases and J dropped 5 bases, with 15 bases sitting between them. This CDR3 has 15 residues. The CDR3 nucleotides are TGTGCCAGCAGCCGACCCGGGGGATTGACCGGGGAGCTGTTTTTT. This encodes CASSRPGGLTGELFF.

The chain combines TRBV27 with TRBJ2-5; maybe TRBD1 (6 bases). Germline CDR1 reads MNHEY; CDR2 reads SMNVEV (reference sequence). The germline V and J ends were trimmed by 1 base and 0 bases, with 12 bases remaining between them. The CDR3 totals 16 residues. CDR3 loop: CASSLWGGGDQETQYF. The CDR3 DNA reads as TGTGCCAGCAGTTTATGGGGTGGGGGCGACCAAGAGACCCAGTACTTC.

The sample holds a few counts of this clone. In DNA form, the CDR3 reads TGTGCCAGCAGCATCCGCAGTGGACGAACGGGGGGTGAGCAGTTCTTC. As protein: CASSIRSGRTGGEQFF. The rearrangement joins TRBV9 to TRBJ2-1, with 7 bases fitting TRBD2. Germline V gene lookup returns CDR1 SGDLS and CDR2 YYNGEE. V lost 4 bases to trimming and J lost 9 bases; unmatched junction nucleotides: 16. The CDR3 extends over 16 amino acids.

This clone was picked up one time. The chain is built from TRBV6-5 and TRBJ2-5; D may be TRBD2 (6 bases). Germline CDR1 and CDR2: MNHEY and SVGAGI. Trimming took off 4 bases at V and 3 bases at J, with 9 bases between the two ends. The CDR3 contains 13 residues. This CDR3 reads CASSCSGKETQYF. CDR3 in DNA: TGTGCCAGCAGTTGTAGCGGAAAAGAGACCCAGTACTTC.

This rearrangement joins TRBV7-9 to TRBJ1-1; 10 bases are a match to TRBD1. The J segment lost 5 bases and the V segment lost 5 bases, leaving 8 bases of the junction unmatched. Germline V CDR1 and CDR2: SEHNR, FQNEAQ (reference sequence). The CDR3 length is 15 residues. The CDR3 DNA sequence: TGTGCCAGCAGCGAGGGGACAGGGGTCGAGACTGAAGCTTTCTTT. Amino acids: CASSEGTGVETEAFF.

This clone appeared many times. The V and J genes are TRBV28 and TRBJ2-7, with 8 bases matching TRBD2. Losses at the gene ends were 6 bases for V and 0 bases for J; bases not matched to a gene: 4. The CDR3 is 14 residues long. Germline V gives CDR1 MDHEN, CDR2 SYDVKM. CDR3 DNA: TGTGCCAGCAGGGGGCGGGAGGTCTCCTACGAGCAGTACTTC. Translation: CASRGREVSYEQYF.

The chain uses TRBV19 and TRBJ2-3; 7 bases are a match to TRBD2. V trimming: 10 bases; J trimming: 2 bases; junction bases outside the gene matches: 12. The CDR3 spans 15 residues. From germline, CDR1 is LNHDA and CDR2 SQIVND (reference sequence). This CDR3 is CATRGRAASTDTQYF. CDR3 bases: TGTGCCACCAGAGGGAGGGCCGCTTCCACAGATACGCAGTATTTT.

This clone was seen only once. V usage is TRBV29-1 and J usage is TRBJ2-7, with 7 bases that match TRBD1. The germline V gene encodes CDR1 SQVTM and CDR2 ANQGSEA. This CDR3 contains 11 residues. V shed 6 bases and J 2 bases; nucleotides not matched to a gene: 1. The CDR3 nucleotides read TGCAGCGTCGGGACAGCCTACGAGCAGTACTTC. As protein: CSVGTAYEQYF.

The rearrangement joins TRBV14 to TRBJ1-2; D call uncertain. Deletions cut 4 bases from V and 4 bases from J, with 10 bases between. Germline CDR1 is SGHDN and CDR2 is FVKESK. The CDR3 runs to 13 residues. The CDR3 region is CASSPTGSYGYTF. In nucleotides, the CDR3 is TGTGCCAGCAGCCCCACGGGGTCCTATGGCTACACCTTC.

The gene calls are TRBV28 and TRBJ2-7; D not certain. The V and J ends lost 5 bases and 0 bases respectively, with 8 bases between them. CDR1 MDHEN and CDR2 SYDVKM come from the germline V gene. CDR3 size: 13 residues. Here the CDR3 reads CASSPPPSYEQYF. In DNA, the CDR3 is TGTGCCAGCAGTCCTCCCCCCTCCTACGAGCAGTACTTC.

The gene calls are TRBV4-2 and TRBJ2-1; D gene uncertain. Germline CDR1 and CDR2: LGHNA and YNFKEQ. The CDR3 has 14 residues. The V end was cut by 0 bases, the J end by 9 bases, with 12 bases between. The CDR3 is CASSQERLSGEQFF. DNA of the CDR3: TGTGCCAGCAGCCAAGAGAGGCTATCGGGTGAGCAGTTCTTC.

The J gene is TRBJ2-1, the V gene TRBV2; 7 bases fit TRBD2. The CDR3 is 17 residues long. The germline V gene has CDR1 SNHLY and CDR2 FYNNEI. V lost 0 bases, J lost 3 bases, and 8 bases stayed unmatched. The DNA of the CDR3 is TGTGCCAGCAGTGAAGCCGAGCCTAGCGGACTCTACAATGAGCAGTTCTTC. Its protein is CASSEAEPSGLYNEQFF.

The J gene is TRBJ1-5, the V gene TRBV10-3, with a tentative D call TRBD1 (5 bases). Germline CDR1 is ENHRY and CDR2 is SYGVKD. V lost 6 bases and J lost 2, with 8 bases in between. CDR3 length equals 13 residues. CDR3 DNA sequence: TGTGCCATCAGGGGGGGTGGCAATCAGCCCCAGCATTTT. Residues: CAIRGGGNQPQHF.

The CDR3 DNA sequence: TGTGCCAGCAGCTCCAATAGCGGACCCCTCTACGAGCAGTACTTC. It codes for CASSSNSGPLYEQYF. V is TRBV11-2 and J is TRBJ2-7; perhaps TRBD2 as D (6 bases). This CDR3 has 15 amino acids. Germline lookup yields CDR1 SGHAT and CDR2 FQNNGV. V was pared by 4 bases and J by 3 bases, with 16 bases between. The full variable domain, with the rest looked up from reference TRBV11-2 and TRBJ2-7, is EAGVAQSPRYKIIEKRQSVAFWCNPISGHATLYWYQQILGQGPKLLIQFQNNGVVDDSQLPKDRFSAERLKGVDSTLKIQPAKLEDSAVYLCASSSNSGPLYEQYFGPGTRLTVT.

This clone was detected a few times. V and J are TRBV7-9 and TRBJ1-2; TRBD1 agrees at 8 bases. The CDR3 sequence is 13 residues long. Trimming cost V 3 bases and J 7 bases; bases outside gene matches: 4. In germline, CDR1 is SEHNR, CDR2 FQNEAQ (reference sequence). The CDR3 DNA sequence: TGTGCCAGCAGCTTGGCGGGACAGGCTGGCTACACCTTC. It yields the protein CASSLAGQAGYTF.

V is TRBV10-2 and J is TRBJ1-4; D call uncertain. CDR3 length: 14 residues. V gave up 3 bases and J gave up 6 bases, with 11 bases separating them. From germline, CDR1 is WSHSY and CDR2 SAAADI. CDR3 sequence (DNA): TGCGCCAGCAGTGAAGGAGGGCCGTATGAAAAACTGTTTTTT. It is translated as CASSEGGPYEKLFF.

The V gene is TRBV7-9, the J gene TRBJ1-2; possibly TRBD1 for D (6 bases). The germline V and J ends were trimmed by 5 bases and 4 bases, with 14 bases remaining between them. Germline CDR1 SEHNR, CDR2 FQNEAQ (reference sequence). CDR3 size: 14 residues. CDR3 nucleotides: TGTGCCAGCAGCGGACAGTCCAGGGGCTATGGCTACACCTTC. Its protein is CASSGQSRGYGYTF.

CDR3 sequence reads: CASSSGGRGREQFF. In DNA form, the CDR3 reads TGTGCCAGCAGCTCCGGTGGCAGGGGGCGTGAGCAGTTCTTC. The chain links TRBV7-3 to TRBJ2-1; the match to TRBD1 covers 8 bases. CDR3 length equals 14 residues. Germline V gene data show CDR1 as SGHTA and CDR2 as FQGTGA. The V and J ends lost 4 bases and 9 bases, in that order; junction bases with no gene match: 8. Looking up the rest from reference TRBV7-3 and TRBJ2-1 gives the full variable domain: GAGVSQTPSNKVTEKGKYVELRCDPISGHTALYWYRQSLGQGPEFLIYFQGTGAADDSGLPNDRFFAVRPEGSVSTLKIQRTERGDSAVYLCASSSGGRGREQFFGPGTRLTVL.

The chain links TRBV15 to TRBJ2-3, with 9 bases aligning to TRBD2. V lost 1 base to trimming and J lost 1 base; unmatched junction nucleotides: 6. CDR3 length: 17 residues. Germline V gene lookup returns CDR1 LNHNV and CDR2 YYDKDF (reference sequence). CDR3 sequence reads: CATSRASLAGGTDTQYF. In nucleotides, the CDR3 is TGTGCCACCAGCAGAGCTTCTTTAGCGGGAGGCACAGATACGCAGTATTTT.

The rearrangement uses TRBV7-3 and TRBJ2-3; weak D call: TRBD2 (6 bases). Trimming shortened V by 5 bases and J by 1 base, and 13 bases separated the two germline ends. Germline V gene sequence: CDR1 SGHTA, CDR2 FQGTGA. The CDR3 extends over 15 amino acids. The CDR3 reads CASSPRGGGTDTQYF. The DNA for the CDR3 is TGTGCCAGCAGCCCCCGGGGCGGGGGCACAGATACGCAGTATTTT.

This chain connects TRBV2 to TRBJ1-1; 7 nucleotides align to TRBD1. This CDR3 comprises 16 residues. Germline V gene lookup returns CDR1 SNHLY and CDR2 FYNNEI. The V and J ends lost 7 bases and 2 bases, in that order; junction bases with no gene match: 13. The CDR3 sequence: CASTGQGVGFNTEAFF. CDR3 sequence (DNA): TGTGCCAGCACTGGGCAGGGGGTAGGTTTTAACACTGAAGCTTTCTTT.

Written as DNA, the CDR3 is TGTGCCAGCAGCCAAGATCAGGCGAGAAGGGGCTATCAGCCCCAGCATTTT. Amino acids: CASSQDQARRGYQPQHF. The chain combines TRBV4-2 with TRBJ1-5; D possibly corresponds to TRBD1 (5 bases). Germline V gene lookup returns CDR1 LGHNA and CDR2 YNFKEQ. The CDR3 extends over 17 amino acids. V was cut by 0 bases and J by 5 bases, with 17 bases left in between.